This T cell receptor beta chain is drawn from a study of metastatic and nonmetastatic thyroid tumors. Overall study results and limits: Malignant tumors reportedly showed significantly higher TCR beta diversity than benign nodules in both blood and tumor.

No treatment had been given to any patient before thyroid surgery. TCRdb reprocessed the PCR reads via MiXCR. The repertoire holds 30,000 to 40,000 clones, with about 14% as singletons. In its sample, this clone was seen many times. The antigen is unknown. This TCR came from a female donor with papillary thyroid cancer or a benign thyroid nodule (not recorded which). Some clones in this sample may be carry-over from other donors' samples. The sample comprised blood.

The CDR3 sequence is CASSQWGSGTDTQYF. CDR3 DNA sequence: TGCGCCAGCAGCCAATGGGGGTCTGGCACAGATACGCAGTATTTT. V and J are TRBV4-1 and TRBJ2-3, with D perhaps assigned TRBD1 or TRBD2 (5 bases each). V lost 2 bases and J 1 base, leaving 10 bases between the germline ends. The CDR3 consists of 15 residues. Germline CDR1 is MGHRA and CDR2 is YSYEKL.